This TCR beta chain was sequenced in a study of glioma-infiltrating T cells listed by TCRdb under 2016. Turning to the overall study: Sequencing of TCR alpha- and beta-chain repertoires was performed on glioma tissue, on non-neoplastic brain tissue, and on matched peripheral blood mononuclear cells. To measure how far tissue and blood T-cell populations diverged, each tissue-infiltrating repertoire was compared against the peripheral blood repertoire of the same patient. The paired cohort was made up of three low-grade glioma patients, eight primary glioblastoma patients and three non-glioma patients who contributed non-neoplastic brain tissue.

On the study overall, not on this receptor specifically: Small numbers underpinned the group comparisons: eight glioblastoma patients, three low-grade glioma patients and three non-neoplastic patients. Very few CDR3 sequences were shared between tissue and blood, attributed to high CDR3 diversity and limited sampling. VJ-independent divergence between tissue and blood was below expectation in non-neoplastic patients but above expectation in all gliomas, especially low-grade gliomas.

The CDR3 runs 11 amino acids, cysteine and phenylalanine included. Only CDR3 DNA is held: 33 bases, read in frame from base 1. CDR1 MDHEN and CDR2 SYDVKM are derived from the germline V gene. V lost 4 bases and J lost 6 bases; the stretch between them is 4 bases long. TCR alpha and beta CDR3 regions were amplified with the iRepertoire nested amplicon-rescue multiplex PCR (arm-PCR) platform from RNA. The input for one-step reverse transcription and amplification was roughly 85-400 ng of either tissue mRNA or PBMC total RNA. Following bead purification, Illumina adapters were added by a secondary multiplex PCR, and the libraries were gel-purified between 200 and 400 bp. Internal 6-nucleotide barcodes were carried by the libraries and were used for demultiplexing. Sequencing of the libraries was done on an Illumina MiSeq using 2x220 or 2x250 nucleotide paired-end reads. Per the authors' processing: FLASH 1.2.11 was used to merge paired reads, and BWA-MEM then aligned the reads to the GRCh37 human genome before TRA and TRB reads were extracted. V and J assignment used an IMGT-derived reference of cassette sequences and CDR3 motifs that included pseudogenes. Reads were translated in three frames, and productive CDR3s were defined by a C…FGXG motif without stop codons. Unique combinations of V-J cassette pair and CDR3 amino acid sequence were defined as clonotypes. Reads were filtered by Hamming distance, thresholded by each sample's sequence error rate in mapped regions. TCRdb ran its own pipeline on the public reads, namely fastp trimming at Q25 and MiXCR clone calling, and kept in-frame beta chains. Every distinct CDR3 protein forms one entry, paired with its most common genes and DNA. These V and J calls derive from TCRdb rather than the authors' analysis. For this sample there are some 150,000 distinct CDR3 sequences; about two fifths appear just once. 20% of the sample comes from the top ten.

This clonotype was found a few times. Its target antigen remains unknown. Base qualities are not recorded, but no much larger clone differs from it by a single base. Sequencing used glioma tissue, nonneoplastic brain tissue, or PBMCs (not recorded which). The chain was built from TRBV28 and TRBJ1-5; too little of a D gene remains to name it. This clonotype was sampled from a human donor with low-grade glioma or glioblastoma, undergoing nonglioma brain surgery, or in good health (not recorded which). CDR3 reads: CASSWGQPQHF. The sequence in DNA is TGTGCCAGCAGTTGGGGTCAGCCCCAGCATTTT.